This paragraph reports one T cell receptor (beta chain). No antigen is known for it. The data are from a study of T cells expressing NK-cell markers. Study outcomes and limitations: Of the CD8+ T cell pool in roughly six donors, roughly 1.0-8% was accounted for by dominant NKG2C+ clonotypes.

TCRdb reworked the 5' RACE reads into one entry per CDR3 protein, no DNA. The table gives 550,000 or so distinct CDR3 sequences; the top ten clones make up approximately 3.5% of it. Germline loops: CDR1 DFQATT, CDR2 SNEGSKA (reference sequence). The CDR3 sequence is 13 residues long. This receptor was taken from a man in his late teens or twenties in good health. The chain is built from TRBV20-1 and TRBJ2-2; TCRdb reports TRBD1, a call that lacks DNA to check it against. The material sequenced was blood T cells: a sorted CD56 or NKG2C T cell subset, CD4+ or CD8+ T cells, or bulk PBMC T cells (not recorded which). The CDR3 protein is CSASDSSTGELFF.